The sequence of this T cell receptor beta chain was determined in a study of T cells after yellow fever vaccination. This CDR3 is 17 amino acids long. Per the germline V gene, CDR1 is LGHDT and CDR2 is YNNKEL (reference sequence). A 5'RACE template-switching step, the method used to make TCR cDNA, added a universal primer site and UMIs. TCRdb passed the 5' RACE reads through MiXCR, listing each CDR3 protein once. The top ten hold about 15% of the sample, which has hundreds of thousands of distinct CDR3 sequences, approximately 13% seen once. Broader study findings: Post-booster samples contained most primary-vaccination clones (around 95% CD4, 88% CD8). The study found a weaker secondary response that peaked faster, day 5 versus 15. Abundant clonotypes (contaminants from the bulk population) could be present in FACS-sorted repertoires.

To note about this clonotype: The antigen remains undetermined. The germline gene is not matched at one end of the junction; a read error may be the cause.

The material sequenced was PBMCs, taken on the day of the yellow fever booster vaccination. The chain recombines TRBV3-1 with TRBJ2-6; D ambiguous. The receptor comes from a young man who received the YFV17D yellow fever vaccine. The CDR3 region has the DNA TGTGCCTGCAGCCGGCAGGTTATTAGCACTGGGGCCAACGTCCTGACTTTC. It encodes CACSRQVISTGANVLTF.